The 17 T cell receptor beta chains below all came from one sample that was sequenced in a study of glioma-infiltrating T cells. Amplification of TCR alpha and beta CDR3 regions from RNA used iRepertoire nested multiplex PCR. TCRdb independently ran MiXCR on the multiplex PCR reads; one entry per CDR3 protein. The repertoire holds about 130,000 distinct CDR3 sequences, with around 25% as singletons. Material: glioma tissue, nonneoplastic brain tissue, or PBMCs (not recorded which). The source of these receptors is a human donor with low-grade glioma or glioblastoma, undergoing nonglioma brain surgery, or in good health (not recorded which).

This clonotype was picked up many times. The V call is TRBV6-1, the J call TRBJ1-4; the D gene is possibly TRBD1 (5 bases). With 5 bases removed from V and 4 bases from J, the gap between germline ends came to 11 bases. Germline CDR1 reads MNHNS; CDR2 reads SASEGT. The CDR3 has 14 amino acids. In DNA form, the CDR3 reads TGTGCCAGCAGTCGAGACAGACTTAATGAAAAACTGTTTTTT. Translation: CASSRDRLNEKLFF.

This clonotype has more than one count but fewer than ten. This chain joins TRBV18 and TRBJ1-3, with D unclear. The germline gives CDR1 KGHSH, CDR2 LQKENI. V was trimmed by 7 bases and J by 4 bases, leaving 23 bases between them. This CDR3 is 17 amino acids long. The DNA for the CDR3 is TGTGCCAGCTACCGCCCCTCGTACGTGTCAGGAGGAAACACCATATATTTT. Protein sequence: CASYRPSYVSGGNTIYF.

This clonotype was seen a handful of times. The chain carries TRBV6-1 and TRBJ1-2; 9 bases line up with TRBD1. The germline gives CDR1 MNHNS, CDR2 SASEGT. This CDR3 is 14 amino acids long. Trimming took 6 bases from V and 5 from J; bases not matched to a gene: 7. CDR3: CASSRQGEGYGYTF. In DNA, the CDR3 is TGTGCCAGCAGCCGACAGGGGGAAGGGTATGGCTACACCTTC.

The V and J genes are TRBV4-1 and TRBJ2-1; D is uncertain. V dropped 0 bases and J dropped 8 bases, with 8 bases sitting between them. The CDR3 runs 13 residues. Germline values: CDR1 MGHRA, CDR2 YSYEKL. The CDR3 bases are TGCGCCAGCAGCCAAGAAGTCCCGGATGAGCAGTTCTTC. Protein sequence: CASSQEVPDEQFF.

The chain uses TRBV6-4 and TRBJ1-1; a possible D gene is TRBD1 (5 bases). The CDR3 totals 13 residues. The germline V gene has CDR1 MRHNA and CDR2 SNTAGT. V was shortened by 7 bases and J by 0 bases, with 9 bases between the two germline ends. The CDR3 protein is CASKVGVNTEAFF. CDR3 DNA: TGTGCCAGCAAGGTAGGGGTGAACACTGAAGCTTTCTTT.

This clonotype was counted only a few times. V usage is TRBV3-1 and J usage is TRBJ1-1, with 11 positions matching TRBD1. Germline V lookup: CDR1 LGHDT, CDR2 YNNKEL (reference sequence). V lost 1 base, J lost 4 bases, and 2 bases stayed unmatched. The CDR3 is 15 residues long. CDR3 protein: CASSQAGTGGTEAFF. In nucleotides, the CDR3 is TGTGCCAGCAGCCAAGCCGGGACAGGGGGCACTGAAGCTTTCTTT. Based on the CDR3 plus reference TRBV3-1 and TRBJ1-1, the full variable domain is DTAVSQTPKYLVTQMGNDKSIKCEQNLGHDTMYWYKQDSKKFLKIMFSYNNKELIINETVPNRFSPKSPDKAHLNLHINSLELGDSAVYFCASSQAGTGGTEAFFGQGTRLTVV.

With respect to this clonotype: One end of the junction fails to match germline, which may point to a read error. This chain uses TRBV28 with TRBJ2-1; D might be TRBD1 (6 bases). In germline, CDR1 is MDHEN, CDR2 SYDVKM. This CDR3 spans 12 amino acids. CDR3 loop: CAIRGHSNEQSF. The CDR3 DNA sequence: TGTGCCATCCGGGGACATTCAAATGAGCAGTCCTTC.

This chain links TRBV7-6 with TRBJ2-7; possibly TRBD1 for D (6 bases). Germline V lookup: CDR1 SGHVS, CDR2 FNYEAQ. CDR3 length: 15 residues. V was clipped by 0 bases and J by 7 bases, with 16 bases between them. The CDR3 sequence is CASSLATGFLTEQYV. CDR3 nucleotides: TGTGCCAGCAGCTTAGCTACAGGGTTCTTGACGGAGCAGTACGTC.

V is TRBV7-2 and J is TRBJ1-3, with TRBD1 as a possible D gene (6 bases). Looked up from germline, CDR1 is SGHTA and CDR2 is FQGNSA. Trimming shortened V by 2 bases and J by 0 bases, and 17 bases separated the two germline ends. CDR3 size: 18 residues. CDR3 amino acids: CASSLRVSGQASGNTIYF. CDR3 bases: TGTGCCAGCAGCTTAAGAGTTTCGGGACAAGCCTCTGGAAACACCATATATTTT.

As to this clonotype: Without the conserved terminal phenylalanine or tryptophan, this CDR3 likely stems from a read error. The CDR3 sequence is CASSLFSGEQYL. DNA for the CDR3: TGTGCCAGCAGCCTCTTCTCCGGGGAGCAGTACCTC. The J gene is TRBJ2-7, the V gene TRBV7-2; D not certain. Germline V gives CDR1 SGHTA, CDR2 FQGNSA. The CDR3 sequence is 12 residues long. Trimming took 5 bases from V and 7 from J, leaving 12 bases between them.

The CDR3 DNA sequence: TGTGCCATCAGTGAACCTTCAGGGGAGCAGTACGTC. Residues: CAISEPSGEQYV. The chain is built from TRBV10-3 and TRBJ2-7, with D maybe TRBD1 (5 bases). The CDR3 runs 12 residues. V was cut by 3 bases and J by 7 bases, with 10 bases left in between. Germline CDR1 ENHRY, CDR2 SYGVKD.

In this sample, this clonotype turned up a few times. The chain combines TRBV6-2 or TRBV6-3 with TRBJ1-1; 7 bases are shared with TRBD1. After removal of 2 bases from V and 10 bases from J, the junction contained 1 base not matched to a gene. There are 11 residues in the CDR3. Germline V gene data show CDR1 as MNHEY and CDR2 as SVGEGT. This CDR3 is CASSYNRGAFF. The CDR3 DNA is TGTGCCAGCAGTTACAACAGGGGAGCTTTCTTT.

This clonotype showed up just a few times. The DNA of the CDR3 is TGTGCCACCAGTGAAAACCAAGAGACCCAGTACTTC. As protein: CATSENQETQYF. The chain has TRBV24-1 and TRBJ2-5; D call uncertain. V was cut by 4 bases and J by 0 bases, with 2 bases left in between. Germline CDR1 KGHDR, CDR2 SFDVKD. The CDR3 consists of 12 residues.

In its sample, this clonotype was seen many times. The chain carries TRBV7-2 and TRBJ1-5; D ambiguous. V was clipped by 5 bases and J by 3 bases, with 8 bases between them. The CDR3 is made up of 13 amino acids. Germline V CDR1 and CDR2: SGHTA, FQGNSA. For the CDR3, the DNA is TGTGCCAGCAGCCTGGCGTTCAATCAGCCCCAGCATTTT. Its protein is CASSLAFNQPQHF.

This clonotype was counted once. A much more abundant neighbour one base away suggests this may be a read error. This CDR3 fails to terminate in the conserved phenylalanine or tryptophan, so it likely reflects a read error. The chain is built from TRBV6-1 and TRBJ2-3, with D unresolved. CDR1 and CDR2 (germline): MNHNS, SASEGT. There are 14 residues in the CDR3. V shed 8 bases and J shed 2 bases, with 14 bases lying between them. The CDR3 sequence is CASGDRSPTDTQYL. In DNA, the CDR3 is TGTGCCAGCGGGGATAGGAGCCCCACAGATACGCAGTATCTT.

This clonotype was picked up a small number of times. The chain carries TRBV25-1 and TRBJ1-2, with D perhaps matching TRBD1 (6 bases). The length of the CDR3 is 15 residues. CDR1 MGHDK and CDR2 SYGVNS come from the germline V gene. Trimming took off 6 bases at V and 5 bases at J, with 19 bases between the two ends. The CDR3 spells CASSKGGRGTYGYTF. The CDR3 coding sequence is TGTGCCAGCAGCAAAGGTGGCAGGGGCACGTATGGCTACACCTTC.

The chain carries TRBV27 and TRBJ2-1; 12 bases match TRBD1. Losses at the gene ends were 4 bases for V and 8 bases for J; bases not matched to a gene: 3. Germline CDR1 MNHEY, CDR2 SMNVEV (reference sequence). The length of the CDR3 is 14 residues. The CDR3 nucleotides read TGTGCCAGCAGTTGGGACAGGGGGCGGCATGAGCAGTTCTTC. This translates into CASSWDRGRHEQFF.